This record looks at one T cell receptor (beta chain) sequence and its context. As yet, its antigen is unknown. The CDR3 is made up of 16 amino acids. Per the germline V gene, CDR1 is SGHAT and CDR2 is FQNNGV. Trimming removed 0 bases at V and 4 bases at J, with 15 bases between. The data belong to a study of CD8+ T cells in alopecia areata. Study-wide results and caveats: Scalp sample data also include resident alphabeta T cells from normal skin. Higher clonality than in normal scalp was seen in lesional scalp, especially alopecia totalis/universalis. Patients shared TCRs less clearly than mice did, possibly owing to HLA.

RNA was extracted and reverse transcribed into cDNA as the sequencing template. Sequenced by immunoSEQ multiplex PCR; TCRdb stores in-frame clones only, minus some. The profile shows about 3,600 clones, less than 80% of them singletons. The chain recombines TRBV11-2 with TRBJ1-2; D remains unclear. The TCR sequence derives from a human donor in good health. Sequencing used skin. CDR3 DNA: TGTGCCAGCAGCTTAGATAACCGGGGTACTTCCTATGGCTACACCTTC. Translation: CASSLDNRGTSYGYTF.